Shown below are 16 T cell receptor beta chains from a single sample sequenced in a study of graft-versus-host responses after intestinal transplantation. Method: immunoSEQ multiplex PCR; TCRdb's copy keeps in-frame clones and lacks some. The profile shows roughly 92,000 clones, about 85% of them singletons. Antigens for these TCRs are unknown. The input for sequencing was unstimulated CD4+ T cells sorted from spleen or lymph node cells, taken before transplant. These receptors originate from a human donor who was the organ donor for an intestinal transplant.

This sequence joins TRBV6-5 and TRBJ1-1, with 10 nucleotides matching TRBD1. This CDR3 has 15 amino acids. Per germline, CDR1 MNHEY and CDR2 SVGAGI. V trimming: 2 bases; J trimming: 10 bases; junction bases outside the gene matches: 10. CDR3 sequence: CASSYERQGAPVAFF. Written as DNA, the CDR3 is TGTGCCAGCAGTTACGAAAGACAGGGGGCGCCGGTAGCTTTCTTT.

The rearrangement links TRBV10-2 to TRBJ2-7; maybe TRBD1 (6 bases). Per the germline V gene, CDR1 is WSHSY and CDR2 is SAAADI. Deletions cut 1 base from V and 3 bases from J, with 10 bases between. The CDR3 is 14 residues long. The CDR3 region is CASSEFVGGYEQYF. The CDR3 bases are TGCGCCAGCAGTGAGTTCGTAGGGGGCTACGAGCAGTACTTC.

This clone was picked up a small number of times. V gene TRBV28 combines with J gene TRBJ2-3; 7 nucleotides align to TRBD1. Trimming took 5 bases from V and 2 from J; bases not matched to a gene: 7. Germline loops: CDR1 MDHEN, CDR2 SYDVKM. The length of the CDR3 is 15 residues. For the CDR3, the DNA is TGTGCCAGCAGTCTTGACAGGGTGGCCACAGATACGCAGTATTTT. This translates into CASSLDRVATDTQYF.

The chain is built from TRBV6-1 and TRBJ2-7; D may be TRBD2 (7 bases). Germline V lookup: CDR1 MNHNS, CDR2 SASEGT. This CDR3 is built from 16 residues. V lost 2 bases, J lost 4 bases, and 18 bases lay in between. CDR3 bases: TGTGCCAGCAGTGAAAGGTCGGGGGGCAGGAGTTACGAGCAGTACTTC. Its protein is CASSERSGGRSYEQYF.

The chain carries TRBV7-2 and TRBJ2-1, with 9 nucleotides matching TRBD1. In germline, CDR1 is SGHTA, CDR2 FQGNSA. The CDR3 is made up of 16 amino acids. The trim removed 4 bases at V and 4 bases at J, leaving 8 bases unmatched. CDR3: CASSSFSGQGYNEQFF. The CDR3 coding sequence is TGTGCCAGCAGCTCTTTTTCGGGACAGGGATACAATGAGCAGTTCTTC.

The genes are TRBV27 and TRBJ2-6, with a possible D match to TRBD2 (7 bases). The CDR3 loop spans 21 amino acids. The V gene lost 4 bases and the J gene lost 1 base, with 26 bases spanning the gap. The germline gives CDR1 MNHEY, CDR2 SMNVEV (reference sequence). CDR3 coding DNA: TGTGCCAGCAGTTGGGGATTCTATACGGGGGGCTTATTTTCTGGGGCCAACGTCCTGACTTTC. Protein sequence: CASSWGFYTGGLFSGANVLTF.

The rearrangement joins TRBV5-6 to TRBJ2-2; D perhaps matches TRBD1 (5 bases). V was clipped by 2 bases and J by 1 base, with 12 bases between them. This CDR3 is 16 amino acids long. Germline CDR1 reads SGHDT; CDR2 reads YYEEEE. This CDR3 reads CASSFPPQGNTGELFF. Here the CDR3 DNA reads TGTGCCAGCAGCTTCCCGCCCCAGGGGAACACCGGGGAGCTGTTTTTT.

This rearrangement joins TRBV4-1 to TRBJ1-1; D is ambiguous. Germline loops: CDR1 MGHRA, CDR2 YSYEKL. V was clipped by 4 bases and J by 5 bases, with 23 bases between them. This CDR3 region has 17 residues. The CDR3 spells CASSPRAPTAGGTEAFF. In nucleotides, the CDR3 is TGCGCCAGCAGCCCACGTGCACCCACGGCAGGCGGGACTGAAGCTTTCTTT.

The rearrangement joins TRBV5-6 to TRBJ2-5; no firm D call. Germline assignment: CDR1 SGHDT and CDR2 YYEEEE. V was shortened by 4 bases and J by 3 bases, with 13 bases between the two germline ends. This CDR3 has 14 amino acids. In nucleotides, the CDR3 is TGTGCCAGCAGCACGCGACACAAAGAAGAGACCCAGTACTTC. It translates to CASSTRHKEETQYF.

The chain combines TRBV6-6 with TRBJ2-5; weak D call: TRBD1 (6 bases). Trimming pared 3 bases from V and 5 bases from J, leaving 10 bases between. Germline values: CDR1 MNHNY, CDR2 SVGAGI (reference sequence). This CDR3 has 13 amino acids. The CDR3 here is CASSYHRAETQYF. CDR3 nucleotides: TGTGCCAGCAGTTATCACAGGGCTGAGACCCAGTACTTC.

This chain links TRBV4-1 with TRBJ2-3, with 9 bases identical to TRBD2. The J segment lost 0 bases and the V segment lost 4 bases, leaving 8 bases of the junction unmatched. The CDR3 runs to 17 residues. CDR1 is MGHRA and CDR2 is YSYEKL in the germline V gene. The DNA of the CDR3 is TGCGCCAGCAGCCTAACGAGCGGGGGGTATAGCACAGATACGCAGTATTTT. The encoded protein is CASSLTSGGYSTDTQYF.

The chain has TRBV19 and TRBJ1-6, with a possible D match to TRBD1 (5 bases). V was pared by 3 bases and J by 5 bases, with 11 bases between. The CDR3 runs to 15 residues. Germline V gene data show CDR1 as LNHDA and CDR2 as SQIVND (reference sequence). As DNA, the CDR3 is TGTGCCAGTAGTATTGGGGGGGTAGATAATTCACCCCTCCACTTT. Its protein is CASSIGGVDNSPLHF. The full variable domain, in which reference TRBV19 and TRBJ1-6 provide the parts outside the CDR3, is DGGITQSPKYLFRKEGQNVTLSCEQNLNHDAMYWYRQDPGQGLRLIYYSQIVNDFQKGDIAEGYSVSREKKESFPLTVTSAQKNPTAFYLCASSIGGVDNSPLHFGNGTRLTVT.

CDR3 amino acids: CASSLNRVNTEAFF. Here the CDR3 DNA reads TGTGCCAGCAGCTTGAACAGAGTGAACACTGAAGCTTTCTTT. The chain combines TRBV7-9 with TRBJ1-1; D remains unclear. The CDR3 consists of 14 residues. The V end was cut by 3 bases, the J end by 0 bases, with 8 bases between. The germline V gene has CDR1 SEHNR and CDR2 FQNEAQ (reference sequence). The complete variable domain, with remaining parts taken from reference TRBV7-9 and TRBJ1-1, reads DTGVSQNPRHKITKRGQNVTFRCDPISEHNRLYWYRQTLGQGPEFLTYFQNEAQLEKSRLLSDRFSAERPKGSFSTLEIQRTEQGDSAMYLCASSLNRVNTEAFFGQGTRLTVV.

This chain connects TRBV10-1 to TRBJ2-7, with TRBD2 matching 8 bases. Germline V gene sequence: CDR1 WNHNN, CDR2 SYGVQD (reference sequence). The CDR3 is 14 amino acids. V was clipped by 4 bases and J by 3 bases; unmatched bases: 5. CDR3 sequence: CASSVVGGGYEQYF. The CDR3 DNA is TGCGCCAGCAGTGTAGTCGGGGGGGGCTACGAGCAGTACTTC.

The CDR3 is CACVGQPNSPLHF. CDR3 coding DNA: TGTGCCTGTGTTGGACAGCCGAATTCACCCCTCCACTTT. V and J are TRBV30 and TRBJ1-6; tentative D call: TRBD1 (6 bases). The germline V gene encodes CDR1 GTSNPN and CDR2 SVGIG (reference sequence). The V end lost 6 bases, the J end lost 7 bases, and 13 bases lay between the germline ends. The CDR3 is 13 amino acids.

CDR3 coding DNA: TGTGCCAGCAGCAACACGAGGATTAACACAGATACGCAGTATTTT. This translates into CASSNTRINTDTQYF. The V call is TRBV5-8, the J call TRBJ2-3; D is uncertain. The germline CDR1 and CDR2 sequences are SGHTS and YDEGEE. This CDR3 has 15 residues. The V gene lost 4 bases and the J gene lost 2 bases, with 14 bases spanning the gap.